This entry features one T cell receptor beta chain sequence. This sample stems from a study of blood T cell repertoires in COVID-19. Deletions cut 5 bases from V and 6 bases from J, with 17 bases between. Germline values: CDR1 SGDLS, CDR2 YYNGEE. This CDR3 region has 14 residues. Assay used: immunoSEQ multiplex PCR; TCRdb lists only in-frame clones, some missing. The data hold around 98,000 clones, with about 81% observed a single time. The chain couples TRBV9 to TRBJ1-1; D is ambiguous. The clonotype originates from a man between 65 and 85 years old with acute or convalescent COVID-19. Sequencing was done on a sample of peripheral blood. The CDR3 sequence: CASSRSAFFSEAFF. In DNA, the CDR3 is TGTGCCAGCAGTAGATCCGCCTTTTTCTCTGAAGCTTTCTTT.